The entry below gives a single T cell receptor beta chain sequence along with its context. CDR1 is GTSNPN and CDR2 is SVGIG in the germline V gene (reference sequence). This CDR3 is 13 amino acids long. The germline V and J ends were trimmed by 0 bases and 4 bases, with 9 bases remaining between them. Original methodology: Estimation of nucleated cell counts relied on the amplification of reference gene primers. Assay used: immunoSEQ multiplex PCR; TCRdb lists only in-frame clones, some missing. V and J calls and clone size are those listed in that table; D and trimming were worked out from the DNA. The table shows under 200,000 clones, with about 88% occurring only once. These data belong to a study of blood T cell repertoires in COVID-19.

The clonotype was recovered from a woman older than 75 with acute or convalescent COVID-19. The specimen was peripheral blood. The V and J genes are TRBV30 and TRBJ1-2; D gene uncertain. The DNA for the CDR3 is TGTGCCTGGAGTGTTTTGGGCCTCTATGGCTACACCTTC. This encodes CAWSVLGLYGYTF.